The 25 T cell receptor beta chains below all came from one sample that was sequenced in a study of T-cell reconstitution after alpha-beta-depleted transplantation in children. Preparation of the TCRbeta library was carried out with unique molecular identifiers. TCRdb analysed the PCR reads with MiXCR anew, one entry per CDR3 protein. The sample lists a few hundred thousand distinct CDR3 sequences, over 10% occurring once. The material was PBMCs, mostly from graft donor cells, obtained 360 days after TCRalphabeta/CD19-depleted stem cell transplant. The receptors come from a male patient under 18 who had a stem cell transplant for acute myeloid leukemia, so the T cells may come from the graft donor.

This clonotype has only a few counts. This rearrangement joins TRBV7-9 to TRBJ1-2; D is possibly TRBD1 (6 bases). The CDR3 contains 11 residues. Germline-derived CDR1 and CDR2 are SEHNR and FQNEAQ (reference sequence). V was clipped by 4 bases and J by 14 bases, with 14 bases between them. CDR3 coding DNA: TGTGCCAGCAGCTCGACGGGGACAAATACCTTC. It encodes CASSSTGTNTF.

The chain combines TRBV20-1 with TRBJ2-5; no clear D. This CDR3 comprises 15 residues. Trimming shortened V by 5 bases and J by 3 bases, and 19 bases separated the two germline ends. The germline CDR1 and CDR2 sequences are DFQATT and SNEGSKA (reference sequence). CDR3 DNA: TGCAGTGCTGATTTCCATTTCGGTGTCGAAGAGACCCAGTACTTC. It yields the protein CSADFHFGVEETQYF.

A word on this clonotype: At one end the junction does not follow the germline gene, possibly because of a read error. The chain is built from TRBV28 and TRBJ2-5; 11 nucleotides match TRBD1. Germline V gene data show CDR1 as MDHEN and CDR2 as SYDVKM. The CDR3 totals 15 residues. CDR3 in DNA: TGTGCCATCAGTCCCGGGACAGGGGGTACGGAGACCCAGTACTTC. It yields the protein CAISPGTGGTETQYF.

This clonotype has more than one count but fewer than ten. The chain couples TRBV4-2 to TRBJ2-1; TRBD2 aligns across 8 bases. This CDR3 region has 17 residues. Germline V gives CDR1 LGHNA, CDR2 YNFKEQ. V trimming: 1 base; J trimming: 3 bases; junction bases outside the gene matches: 8. CDR3 in amino acids: CASSQAMGLEIYNEQFF. The CDR3 DNA reads TGTGCCAGCAGCCAAGCTATGGGACTAGAAATCTACAATGAGCAGTTCTTC.

This clonotype was found a few times. The V gene is TRBV12-3 or TRBV12-4, the J gene TRBJ2-7, with TRBD2 as a possible D gene (5 bases). The length of the CDR3 is 17 residues. With 6 bases removed from V and 3 bases from J, the gap between germline ends came to 24 bases. In DNA, the CDR3 is TGTGCCAGCAGCCCGACCGCGGCGGGCCTCTTCCTCTACGAGCAGTACTTC. It encodes CASSPTAAGLFLYEQYF.

This clonotype was seen only a few times. The chain is built from TRBV4-3 and TRBJ2-5, with D possibly being TRBD1 or TRBD2 (6 bases each). The germline gives CDR1 LGHNA, CDR2 YSLEER. This CDR3 region has 14 residues. V was pared by 3 bases and J by 7 bases, with 15 bases between. The CDR3 region is CASSQTSGAGTQYF. The CDR3, as DNA: TGCGCCAGCAGCCAGACCTCGGGGGCAGGGACCCAGTACTTC.

The chain is built from TRBV9 and TRBJ2-3, with D perhaps matching TRBD2 (6 bases). V was cut by 0 bases and J by 2 bases, with 13 bases left in between. The CDR3 is 16 amino acids. Germline V CDR1 and CDR2: SGDLS, YYNGEE. The CDR3 protein is CASSVVNSGPTDTQYF. As DNA, the CDR3 is TGTGCCAGCAGCGTAGTGAATAGCGGCCCCACAGATACGCAGTATTTT.

The chain links TRBV7-3 to TRBJ2-5, with 9 bases lining up with TRBD1. CDR1 SGHTA and CDR2 FQGTGA come from the germline V gene. CDR3 length: 15 residues. Losses at the gene ends were 6 bases for V and 5 bases for J; bases not matched to a gene: 10. This CDR3 reads CASRPGTGLGETQYF. In DNA form, the CDR3 reads TGTGCCAGCAGGCCCGGGACAGGGTTGGGTGAGACCCAGTACTTC.

The table lists this clonotype with many counts. The chain links TRBV6-5 to TRBJ2-5; possibly TRBD1 or TRBD2 for D (5 bases each). Germline V gene data show CDR1 as MNHEY and CDR2 as SVGAGI. V was shortened by 1 base and J by 3 bases, with 6 bases between the two germline ends. The CDR3 is 13 residues long. CDR3 nucleotide sequence: TGTGCCAGCAGTTACTGGGGGAAAGAGACCCAGTACTTC. This gives the protein CASSYWGKETQYF.

The chain carries TRBV28 and TRBJ2-2, with 8 bases aligning to TRBD1. V lost 5 bases, J lost 5 bases, and 13 bases stayed unmatched. This CDR3 has 17 amino acids. Germline V CDR1 and CDR2: MDHEN, SYDVKM. The CDR3 region has the DNA TGTGCCAGCAGTCTGCGGACAGGGAAGTCAACGACCGGGGAGCTGTTTTTT. It translates to CASSLRTGKSTTGELFF.

This chain uses TRBV20-1 with TRBJ1-5, with D uncertain. Trimming removed 1 base from V and 0 bases from J, with 13 bases in between. The germline gives CDR1 DFQATT, CDR2 SNEGSKA (reference sequence). This CDR3 has 16 residues. CDR3 protein: CSARALLGSSNQPQHF. In nucleotides, the CDR3 is TGCAGTGCTAGAGCCCTACTTGGTAGTAGCAATCAGCCCCAGCATTTT.

Many counts were recorded for this clonotype. The chain couples TRBV2 to TRBJ2-2, with TRBD2 as a possible D gene (6 bases). Germline CDR1 reads SNHLY; CDR2 reads FYNNEI. The CDR3 is made up of 15 amino acids. Trimming removed 4 bases at V and 4 bases at J, with 13 bases between. The CDR3 loop reads CASSARETATGELFF. DNA for the CDR3: TGTGCCAGCAGTGCCCGGGAGACGGCCACCGGGGAGCTGTTTTTT.

The rearrangement joins TRBV7-3 to TRBJ1-1; D unresolved. The CDR3 consists of 13 residues. Germline CDR1 SGHTA, CDR2 FQGTGA. V lost 4 bases and J 5 bases, leaving 11 bases between the germline ends. CDR3 residues: CASSSYVWTEAFF. In DNA, the CDR3 is TGTGCCAGCAGCTCCTACGTGTGGACTGAAGCTTTCTTT.

This clonotype was seen at least ten times. This chain's CDR3 is CASSTGTGDLYTQYF. DNA of the CDR3: TGTGCCAGCAGTACCGGGACAGGGGATCTTTATACGCAGTATTTT. V usage is TRBV5-6 and J usage is TRBJ2-3; TRBD1 matches 10 bases. CDR3 length: 15 residues. From germline, CDR1 is SGHDT and CDR2 YYEEEE. V gave up 5 bases and J gave up 7 bases; unmatched junction bases: 10.

The CDR3 DNA follows: TGTGCCAGCAGTTTTCTAGCGGCCCGAGATACGCAGTATTTT. It is translated as CASSFLAARDTQYF. V is TRBV28 and J is TRBJ2-3; 7 bases are shared with TRBD2. The CDR3 totals 14 residues. The V and J ends lost 3 bases and 5 bases, in that order; junction bases with no gene match: 5. Germline V gene data show CDR1 as MDHEN and CDR2 as SYDVKM.

In this sample, this clonotype turned up many times. The chain joins TRBV20-1 to TRBJ2-5, with D unresolved. Looked up from germline, CDR1 is DFQATT and CDR2 is SNEGSKA (reference sequence). With 1 base removed from V and 11 bases from J, the gap between germline ends came to 8 bases. The CDR3 is 10 amino acids. The CDR3 DNA reads as TGCAGTGCTAGAGTGGAAAGTCAGTACTTC. This gives the protein CSARVESQYF.

The chain uses TRBV12-3 or TRBV12-4 and TRBJ2-1, with 11 bases that match TRBD2. The CDR3 covers 16 residues. V dropped 7 bases and J dropped 1; count of bases not matched to a gene: 6. The CDR3 coding sequence is TGTGCCAGCACCTTAGCGGGAGGGCCTTCCTACAATGAGCAGTTCTTC. It specifies CASTLAGGPSYNEQFF.

This clonotype came up many times. This chain links TRBV20-1 with TRBJ2-3; a weak D match, TRBD1 (5 bases). CDR1 is DFQATT and CDR2 is SNEGSKA in the germline V gene (reference sequence). This CDR3 region has 13 residues. With 3 bases removed from V and 0 bases from J, the gap between germline ends came to 7 bases. CDR3 residues: CSARTDSTDTQYF. Here the CDR3 DNA reads TGCAGTGCTAGGACAGACAGCACAGATACGCAGTATTTT.

The rearrangement links TRBV28 to TRBJ2-7; D remains ambiguous. The germline CDR1 and CDR2 sequences are MDHEN and SYDVKM. The CDR3 is 15 residues long. Trimming pared 4 bases from V and 3 bases from J, leaving 16 bases between. CDR3 nucleotide sequence: TGTGCCAGCAGTTCAGGACCTCAAAAGGGCTACGAGCAGTACTTC. It translates to CASSSGPQKGYEQYF.

This clonotype was seen a handful of times. V usage is TRBV7-6 and J usage is TRBJ2-3, with 11 nucleotides matching TRBD2. Germline values: CDR1 SGHVS, CDR2 FNYEAQ. The V segment lost 5 bases and the J segment 4 bases; nucleotides outside the gene matches: 11. This CDR3 region has 17 residues. The CDR3 region has the DNA TGTGCCAGCAGCCCGGGGCTTAGCGGGAGGGCCGCAGATACGCAGTATTTT. Protein: CASSPGLSGRAADTQYF.

This clonotype has just a few counts. This chain joins TRBV10-2 and TRBJ2-7; the match to TRBD1 covers 11 bases. From germline, CDR1 is WSHSY and CDR2 SAAADI. CDR3 length equals 15 residues. V lost 6 bases, J lost 0 bases, and 4 bases stayed unmatched. CDR3 coding DNA: TGCGCCAGCAGGCTCGGGACAGGGGGCTCCTACGAGCAGTACGTC. Protein product: CASRLGTGGSYEQYV.

This clonotype has ten or more counts. This chain connects TRBV27 to TRBJ2-3; D remains ambiguous. Trimming took off 7 bases at V and 4 bases at J, with 15 bases between the two ends. Per the germline V gene, CDR1 is MNHEY and CDR2 is SMNVEV (reference sequence). This CDR3 has 14 amino acids. This chain's CDR3 is CASNTGVVPDTQYF. Here the CDR3 DNA reads TGTGCCAGCAATACTGGAGTAGTTCCAGATACGCAGTATTTT.

This clonotype has a handful of counts. The V gene is TRBV20-1, the J gene TRBJ2-5; maybe TRBD1 (5 bases). Germline assignment: CDR1 DFQATT and CDR2 SNEGSKA (reference sequence). V lost 3 bases and J 4 bases, leaving 18 bases between the germline ends. The CDR3 extends over 15 amino acids. The CDR3 DNA reads as TGCAGTGCTAGCCCTGGACATCGGATACGAGAGACCCAGTACTTC. Translation gives CSASPGHRIRETQYF.

Many counts were recorded for this clonotype. The V gene is TRBV6-1, the J gene TRBJ1-1; D not certain. V lost 5 bases and J lost 1, with 11 bases in between. This CDR3 has 14 residues. The germline CDR1 and CDR2 sequences are MNHNS and SASEGT. CDR3 amino acids: CASSRPPENTEAFF. Here the CDR3 DNA reads TGTGCCAGCAGTCGCCCGCCTGAGAACACTGAAGCTTTCTTT.

This clonotype has a handful of counts. This rearrangement joins TRBV6-1 to TRBJ1-4, with TRBD1 matching 8 bases. Germline-derived CDR1 and CDR2 are MNHNS and SASEGT. The trim removed 6 bases at V and 0 bases at J, leaving 12 bases unmatched. This CDR3 region has 18 residues. For the CDR3, the DNA is TGTGCCAGCAGGCAGGGGGCGGTGGGACGGTCAACTAATGAAAAACTGTTTTTT. This encodes CASRQGAVGRSTNEKLFF.